The T cell receptor (beta chain) described here comes from a study of cytomegalovirus exposure and HLA in healthy donors. Findings and caveats of the study: According to the study, 180 or so TCR beta chains were cytomegalovirus-associated. In a later analysis, across HLA loci, associated TCR counts were highest for DRB1, lowest for HLA-C.

The CDR3 spans 17 residues. The ends were cut back, 7 bases at V and 5 bases at J, with 23 bases in the middle. The germline V gene encodes CDR1 LNHDA and CDR2 SQIVND (reference sequence). Use of 60 Vbeta and 13 Jbeta primers characterized the PCR. Only in-frame clones appear in the TCRdb table, and some are missing; sequencing was by immunoSEQ multiplex PCR. This sample has tens of thousands of clones; 65% to 80% occur once, and the top ten carry over 8.5%. As to this clone: The antigen is undetermined.

This sequence originates from a woman aged 40 to 55 in good health and CMV-seropositive. This chain links TRBV19 with TRBJ2-2; possibly TRBD2 for D (5 bases). What was sequenced was PBMCs. CDR3 in DNA: TGTGCCAGTACCTTACCGGGATCACCAAGGAGTACCGGGGAGCTGTTTTTT. Amino acid sequence: CASTLPGSPRSTGELFF.